Each of the 5 T cell receptor beta chains below was sequenced from the same sample in a study of CD8+ T cells in alopecia areata. cDNA reverse transcribed from extracted RNA served as the sequencing template. The repertoire was sequenced with immunoSEQ multiplex PCR; TCRdb's copy has only in-frame clones and lacks some. The table has about 82,000 clones, roughly half seen once; the top ten hold around 6%. Sequencing was carried out using NKG2D-high CD8+ T cells sorted from blood. The receptors derive from a human donor with alopecia areata.

The chain uses TRBV2 and TRBJ2-7; no firm D call. The CDR3 has 12 amino acids. Germline V CDR1 and CDR2: SNHLY, FYNNEI. Deletions cut 4 bases from V and 4 bases from J, with 8 bases between. The CDR3 here is CASSGVPYEQYF. In nucleotides, the CDR3 is TGTGCCAGCAGTGGCGTGCCTTACGAGCAGTACTTC.

CDR3 in amino acids: CSVEQGATYEQYF. CDR3 sequence (DNA): TGCAGCGTTGAGCAGGGGGCTACCTACGAGCAGTACTTC. The chain employs TRBV29-1 and TRBJ2-7; 8 positions agree with TRBD1. Germline assignment: CDR1 SQVTM and CDR2 ANQGSEA. The CDR3 runs to 13 residues. The V and J ends lost 3 bases and 2 bases, in that order; junction bases with no gene match: 3.

In this sample, this clone turned up a few times. This chain joins TRBV4-1 and TRBJ2-6, with 7 bases lining up with TRBD1. The CDR3 loop spans 18 amino acids. V gave up 2 bases and J gave up 0 bases; unmatched junction bases: 7. The germline V gene encodes CDR1 MGHRA and CDR2 YSYEKL. The CDR3 spells CASSQPWDSNSGANVLTF. CDR3 in DNA: TGCGCCAGCAGCCAACCCTGGGACAGTAACTCTGGGGCCAACGTCCTGACTTTC.

This clone has only a few counts. Here the CDR3 DNA reads TGCAGCGTTGAAGATAGTGAGCAGTTCTTC. Translation gives CSVEDSEQFF. The chain combines TRBV29-1 with TRBJ2-1; D gene uncertain. Trimming removed 0 bases from V and 9 bases from J, with 3 bases in between. Germline CDR1 SQVTM, CDR2 ANQGSEA. The CDR3 runs to 10 residues.

This clone showed up just a few times. The chain couples TRBV7-2 to TRBJ2-7; D not certain. Germline V lookup: CDR1 SGHTA, CDR2 FQGNSA. This CDR3 region has 14 residues. V lost 5 bases to trimming and J lost 3 bases, with 14 bases between them. In DNA form, the CDR3 reads TGTGCCAGCAGCCCAGAGGTGGGGTTCTACGAGCAGTACTTC. Its translation: CASSPEVGFYEQYF.